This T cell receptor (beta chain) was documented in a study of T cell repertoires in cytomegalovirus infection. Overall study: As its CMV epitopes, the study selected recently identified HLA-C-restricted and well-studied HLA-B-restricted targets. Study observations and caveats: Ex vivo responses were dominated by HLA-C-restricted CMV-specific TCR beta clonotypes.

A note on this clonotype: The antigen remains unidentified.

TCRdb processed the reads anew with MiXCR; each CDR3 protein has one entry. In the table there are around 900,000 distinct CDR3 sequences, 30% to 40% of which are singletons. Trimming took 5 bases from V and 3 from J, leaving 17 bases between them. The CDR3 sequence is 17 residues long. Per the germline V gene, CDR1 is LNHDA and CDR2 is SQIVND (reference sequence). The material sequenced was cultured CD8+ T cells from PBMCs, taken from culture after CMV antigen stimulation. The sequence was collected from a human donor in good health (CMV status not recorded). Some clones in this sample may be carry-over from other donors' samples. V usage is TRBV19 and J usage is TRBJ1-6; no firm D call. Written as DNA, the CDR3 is TGTGCCAGTAGTTCCCTGACCCGGGAGAGCTATAATTCACCCCTCCACTTT. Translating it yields CASSSLTRESYNSPLHF.